These T cell receptor beta chains were read from a single sample in a study of T cell changes during pregnancy in multiple sclerosis. TCRdb keeps only in-frame clones here, not all; method: immunoSEQ multiplex PCR. Here the sample spans 40,000 to 50,000 clones, roughly 87% being singletons. Specimen: CD8+ T cells from peripheral blood mononuclear cells, collected in the first trimester of pregnancy. These receptors all come from a female donor with multiple sclerosis, enrolled in a pregnancy study. Each CDR3 is given without its conserved first and last residue.

v_gene: TRBV11-2
CDR3aa: ASSLGDRTPSTDTQY

v_gene: TRBV6-6
CDR3aa: ASNLGGSTDTQY

v_gene: TRBV5-6
CDR3aa: ASSLEQANSYEQY

v_gene: TRBV29-1
CDR3aa: SAGVSGLAGGDTQY

v_gene: TRBV27
CDR3aa: ASFGHGGTNTEAF

v_gene: TRBV28
CDR3aa: ASLTGYGYT

v_gene: TRBV5-1
CDR3aa: ASSLFTLAGTEQF

v_gene: TRBV6-5
CDR3aa: ASSYGQGVEAF

v_gene: TRBV4-3
CDR3aa: ASSQDHRSSGNTIY

v_gene: TRBV19
CDR3aa: ASSLRDPSWSAEQY

v_gene: TRBV27
CDR3aa: ASSFGTGFGYT

v_gene: TRBV5-6
CDR3aa: ASSVQNGYT

v_gene: TRBV5-4
CDR3aa: ASSSSEDGLSETQY

v_gene: TRBV30
CDR3aa: AWSGSGTSYDEQY

v_gene: TRBV7-9
CDR3aa: ASSFVGTGAEKLF

v_gene: TRBV7-9
CDR3aa: ASRPGGGTEAF